The next 16 T cell receptor beta chains were all read from a single sample in a study of memory CD8 T cells in hepatitis C reinfection. Produced via immunoSEQ multiplex PCR; TCRdb's table is partial and in-frame only. The repertoire holds around 45,000 clones, with 70% to 90% as singletons. Described time point: peak reinfection, 3 to 8 weeks after reinfection detection. The sorted cells went straight to TCR sequencing with no prior in vitro expansion. The sample consisted of naive CD8+ T cells sorted from blood. Every receptor here comes from a man aged 18 to 30 with hepatitis C virus infection.

This rearrangement joins TRBV25-1 to TRBJ1-5, with TRBD1 as a possible D gene (6 bases). Trimming pared 1 base from V and 7 bases from J, leaving 8 bases between. CDR1 is MGHDK and CDR2 is SYGVNS in the germline V gene. The CDR3 covers 13 residues. DNA for the CDR3: TGTGCCAGCAGTGAATTAGGACAGCAGCCCCAGCATTTT. Residues: CASSELGQQPQHF.

The chain couples TRBV6-1 to TRBJ1-4, with 7 bases that match TRBD1. Germline loops: CDR1 MNHNS, CDR2 SASEGT. The CDR3 loop spans 15 amino acids. V lost 6 bases, J lost 5 bases, and 9 bases stayed unmatched. The CDR3 DNA reads as TGTGCCAGCAGCCCAGGACAGGCGGGGAATGAAAAACTGTTTTTT. Translation gives CASSPGQAGNEKLFF.

The chain joins TRBV9 to TRBJ2-5, with TRBD2 matching over 13 bases. The trim removed 5 bases at V and 2 bases at J, leaving 9 bases unmatched. The germline V gene has CDR1 SGDLS and CDR2 YYNGEE. This CDR3 comprises 17 residues. CDR3 bases: TGTGCCAGCAGTCCAACGACTAGCGGGGGGCAACAAGAGACCCAGTACTTC. Translated, it gives CASSPTTSGGQQETQYF.

This chain uses TRBV28 with TRBJ2-1, with D tentatively TRBD2 (7 bases). CDR1 MDHEN and CDR2 SYDVKM come from the germline V gene. V was cut by 8 bases and J by 7 bases, with 21 bases left in between. The CDR3 runs 15 residues. The CDR3 reads CASSFVRGGANEQFF. The CDR3 DNA follows: TGTGCCAGCTCCTTCGTAAGGGGGGGAGCGAATGAGCAGTTCTTC.

V gene TRBV13 combines with J gene TRBJ2-1; perhaps TRBD1 as D (5 bases). CDR1 is PRHDT and CDR2 is FYEKMQ in the germline V gene (reference sequence). Trimming cost V 4 bases and J 3 bases, with 7 bases left between them. The CDR3 contains 13 residues. The CDR3, as DNA: TGTGCCAGCAGCTCCAGGGTCTACAATGAGCAGTTCTTC. Protein: CASSSRVYNEQFF.

The chain recombines TRBV27 with TRBJ1-1; D remains unclear. Germline loops: CDR1 MNHEY, CDR2 SMNVEV (reference sequence). The V and J ends lost 2 bases and 0 bases respectively, with 10 bases between them. This CDR3 spans 15 amino acids. CDR3: CASSLGPLMNTEAFF. For the CDR3, the DNA is TGTGCCAGCAGTTTAGGGCCCCTGATGAACACTGAAGCTTTCTTT.

The J gene is TRBJ2-7, the V gene TRBV4-1; 7 positions agree with TRBD2. Germline V gives CDR1 MGHRA, CDR2 YSYEKL. The V gene end was trimmed by 4 bases and the J gene end by 0 bases; junction bases not matched to a gene: 9. The CDR3 is 16 amino acids. CDR3: CASSPDTSSGSYEQYF. Here the CDR3 DNA reads TGCGCCAGCAGCCCAGACACTTCTAGCGGCTCCTACGAGCAGTACTTC.

This clone was observed a single time. The gene calls are TRBV29-1 and TRBJ2-7, with D maybe TRBD2 (6 bases). Trimming shortened V by 6 bases and J by 4 bases, and 19 bases separated the two germline ends. The CDR3 is 14 residues long. Germline lookup yields CDR1 SQVTM and CDR2 ANQGSEA. In DNA, the CDR3 is TGCAGCGTGCGTCCGGGACTTGGGTCTTACGAGCAGTACTTC. This sequence encodes CSVRPGLGSYEQYF.

The chain joins TRBV19 to TRBJ1-1; 10 positions agree with TRBD1. Germline V gene sequence: CDR1 LNHDA, CDR2 SQIVND (reference sequence). The CDR3 runs to 15 residues. The junction had 8 bases not matched to a gene; V was cut back by 10 bases and J by 0 bases. DNA of the CDR3: TGTGCCACCGTGGACAGGGGGGTCATGAACACTGAAGCTTTCTTT. This sequence encodes CATVDRGVMNTEAFF.

The rearrangement links TRBV27 to TRBJ2-5, with 14 nucleotides matching TRBD2. The tail of the sequence fits TRBJ2-7 better, so the J call may be wrong. This CDR3 is 16 amino acids long. The germline V gene encodes CDR1 MNHEY and CDR2 SMNVEV (reference sequence). DNA for the CDR3: TGTGCCAGCAGTCTCCTAGGGACTAGCGGGAGCTACGAGCAGTACTTC. It encodes CASSLLGTSGSYEQYF.

The V gene is TRBV27, the J gene TRBJ2-2; no clear D gene. Germline CDR1 MNHEY, CDR2 SMNVEV (reference sequence). V lost 6 bases and J lost 6, with 8 bases in between. The CDR3 is made up of 12 amino acids. The CDR3 DNA is TGTGCCAGCAGCCCAGATGCCGGGGAGCTGTTTTTT. It encodes CASSPDAGELFF.

CDR3 amino acids: CASSLGQYNEQFF. In nucleotides, the CDR3 is TGTGCCAGTAGTCTGGGACAGTACAATGAGCAGTTCTTC. The chain links TRBV19 to TRBJ2-1; 7 nucleotides match TRBD1. The CDR3 length is 13 residues. CDR1 is LNHDA and CDR2 is SQIVND in the germline V gene (reference sequence). The ends lost 5 bases at V and 4 bases at J; junction bases unmatched: 2.

The chain couples TRBV27 to TRBJ2-1; 8 nucleotides match TRBD1. Germline V gene data show CDR1 as MNHEY and CDR2 as SMNVEV (reference sequence). V shed 4 bases, J shed 4 bases, and the junction held 0 bases outside the gene matches. The CDR3 is 13 residues long. CDR3 protein: CASSWDRYNEQFF. In DNA form, the CDR3 reads TGTGCCAGCAGTTGGGACAGGTACAATGAGCAGTTCTTC.

The genes are TRBV4-1 and TRBJ2-2, with a weak D call TRBD2 (6 bases). This CDR3 has 17 amino acids. V lost 1 base to trimming and J lost 1 base, with 13 bases between them. CDR1 MGHRA and CDR2 YSYEKL come from the germline V gene. The CDR3, as DNA: TGCGCCAGCAGCCAAGGGGTGGGGCGGGGGAACACCGGGGAGCTGTTTTTT. Translated: CASSQGVGRGNTGELFF.

The genes are TRBV27 and TRBJ1-1; 11 bases map to TRBD1. Per germline, CDR1 MNHEY and CDR2 SMNVEV (reference sequence). With 0 bases clipped from V and 3 bases from J, the junction kept 3 bases outside the gene matches. The CDR3 spans 16 residues. The CDR3 sequence: CASSLSGQGVYTEAFF. The CDR3 bases are TGTGCCAGCAGTTTATCGGGACAGGGGGTTTACACTGAAGCTTTCTTT.

V usage is TRBV27 and J usage is TRBJ2-2, with TRBD2 matching 9 bases. Germline V gene data show CDR1 as MNHEY and CDR2 as SMNVEV (reference sequence). The CDR3 consists of 16 residues. The V segment lost 2 bases and the J segment 4 bases; nucleotides outside the gene matches: 5. This CDR3 reads CASSLGLAGFTGELFF. The CDR3 DNA reads as TGTGCCAGCAGTTTAGGGCTAGCGGGGTTCACCGGGGAGCTGTTTTTT.